What follows are 10 T cell receptor beta chains derived from one specimen sequenced in a study of Graves' ophthalmopathy and Graves' hyperthyroidism. As the template, RNA transcripts were used to amplify TCR beta CDR3 regions. The first round was an RT-PCR with HTBI primers, and the second round was a multiplex PCR. TCRdb processed the multiplex PCR reads anew with MiXCR; each CDR3 protein has one entry. This table has 900,000 to 1,200,000 distinct CDR3 sequences, around a third appearing once. Sequenced: peripheral blood or thyroid tissue (not recorded which). Source of these receptors: an adult man with Graves' hyperthyroidism.

The rearrangement joins TRBV10-3 to TRBJ1-1; no clear D gene. Germline lookup yields CDR1 ENHRY and CDR2 SYGVKD. Deletions cut 6 bases from V and 0 bases from J, with 14 bases between. CDR3 length equals 15 residues. The CDR3 DNA is TGTGCCATCAGCCACCTTAGAAGTCTGAACACTGAAGCTTTCTTT. Its protein is CAISHLRSLNTEAFF.

The gene calls are TRBV7-9 and TRBJ2-7; 10 nucleotides line up with TRBD1. The V segment lost 5 bases and the J segment 3 bases; nucleotides outside the gene matches: 4. Germline V gene sequence: CDR1 SEHNR, CDR2 FQNEAQ (reference sequence). This CDR3 spans 14 amino acids. In nucleotides, the CDR3 is TGTGCCAGCAGCGGCGACAGGGGGCTCTACGAGCAGTACTTC. It specifies CASSGDRGLYEQYF.

The chain recombines TRBV4-3 with TRBJ2-5; D unresolved. Germline values: CDR1 LGHNA, CDR2 YSLEER. Trimming removed 0 bases at V and 2 bases at J, with 13 bases between. CDR3 length equals 16 residues. The CDR3 DNA is TGCGCCAGCAGCCAAGATTGGTACTTTTCACAAGAGACCCAGTACTTC. Translation gives CASSQDWYFSQETQYF.

This clonotype was detected ten times or more. The chain is built from TRBV20-1 and TRBJ1-2; 9 bases line up with TRBD1. Germline V gene sequence: CDR1 DFQATT, CDR2 SNEGSKA (reference sequence). J was trimmed by 3 bases and V by 7 bases; bases with no gene match: 6. The CDR3 length is 13 residues. The DNA of the CDR3 is TGCAGTGAGGACAGGGGTGGGGACTATGGCTACACCTTC. Protein product: CSEDRGGDYGYTF.

This clonotype was seen many times. The gene calls are TRBV15 and TRBJ1-1; TRBD1 might be the D (6 bases). Per germline, CDR1 LNHNV and CDR2 YYDKDF (reference sequence). The CDR3 extends over 18 amino acids. V was clipped by 1 base and J by 7 bases, with 25 bases between them. The CDR3 protein is CATSRVPQGWGEMGEAFF. The CDR3 DNA reads as TGTGCCACCAGCAGAGTGCCGCAGGGGTGGGGGGAGATGGGTGAAGCTTTCTTT.

As to this clonotype: The junction shows a germline mismatch at one end, possibly a read error. This sequence joins TRBV12-3 or TRBV12-4 and TRBJ2-5, with D perhaps TRBD1 or TRBD2 (5 bases each). The CDR3 runs 14 residues. CDR3 amino acids: CAISEGPGLETQYF. The DNA of the CDR3 is TGTGCCATCAGTGAGGGGCCGGGGCTAGAGACCCAGTACTTC.

The sample holds many counts of this clonotype. The V and J genes are TRBV2 and TRBJ2-7; TRBD1 agrees at 7 bases. CDR1 and CDR2 from the germline V gene are SNHLY and FYNNEI. After removal of 2 bases from V and 5 bases from J, the junction contained 6 bases not matched to a gene. The CDR3 consists of 14 residues. The CDR3 DNA is TGTGCCAGCAGTGAATCTGACAGGGCCGACGAGCAGTACTTC. It codes for CASSESDRADEQYF.

This clonotype appeared many times. The gene calls are TRBV20-1 and TRBJ2-5, with unresolved D. Germline V CDR1 and CDR2: DFQATT, SNEGSKA (reference sequence). V lost 1 base to trimming and J lost 4 bases, with 10 bases between them. There are 13 residues in the CDR3. DNA for the CDR3: TGCAGTGCTAGAGTTGGGTCCGGAGAGACCCAGTACTTC. Encoded protein: CSARVGSGETQYF.

The CDR3 region has the DNA TGTGCCAGCAGCTTAGGAACAACAGGGGATCAGCCCCAGCATTTT. Its protein product is CASSLGTTGDQPQHF. The J gene is TRBJ1-5, the V gene TRBV7-6; 7 nucleotides line up with TRBD1. This CDR3 has 15 residues. From germline, CDR1 is SGHVS and CDR2 FNYEAQ. The junction had 5 bases not matched to a gene; V was cut back by 1 base and J by 5 bases.

This clonotype occurred a few times. V gene TRBV11-2 combines with J gene TRBJ1-5, with D unresolved. Germline-derived CDR1 and CDR2 are SGHAT and FQNNGV. The CDR3 has 13 amino acids. The ends were cut back, 5 bases at V and 4 bases at J, with 9 bases in the middle. The CDR3 DNA is TGTGCCAGCAGCCAAACCATGAATCAGCCCCAGCATTTT. Translating gives CASSQTMNQPQHF.